These 20 T cell receptor beta chains originate from one sample sequenced in a study of identifying expanded T cells in peripheral blood (dated by TCRdb to between 2019 and 2020). Receptor amplification or capture employed the immunoSEQ multiplex PCR assay. As stored in TCRdb, this immuneACCESS dataset retains in-frame rearrangements with V and J assigned. A fraction of the clones does not appear; measured against another copy, unresolved V genes explain less than half of the discrepancy, and the remainder lacks a known reason. This sample lists under 150,000 clones; about 86% were detected once. The ten largest account for around 8.2% of the sample. Sequenced material: blood. The source of these receptors is a person between 18 and 75 years old in good health.

The chain uses TRBV6-1 and TRBJ1-1; perhaps TRBD1 as D (6 bases). The germline V gene has CDR1 MNHNS and CDR2 SASEGT. The CDR3 loop spans 15 amino acids. Trimming pared 6 bases from V and 1 base from J, leaving 15 bases between. The CDR3 loop is CASSSTGHSNTEAFF. The CDR3 region has the DNA TGTGCCAGCAGCTCAACGGGACACTCGAACACTGAAGCTTTCTTT.

The chain couples TRBV19 to TRBJ2-1; 7 nucleotides line up with TRBD1. V trimming: 6 bases; J trimming: 3 bases; junction bases outside the gene matches: 11. This CDR3 comprises 16 residues. Germline V gene lookup returns CDR1 LNHDA and CDR2 SQIVND (reference sequence). CDR3 in DNA: TGTGCCAGTAGCCAAAAATGGGACAGATTCTACAATGAGCAGTTCTTC. It specifies CASSQKWDRFYNEQFF.

The chain couples TRBV9 to TRBJ2-7; either TRBD1 or TRBD2 may supply D (5 bases each). V was clipped by 7 bases and J by 6 bases, with 20 bases between them. Germline CDR1 is SGDLS and CDR2 is YYNGEE. CDR3 length: 14 amino acids. CDR3: CASAKRGLGGEQYF. CDR3 in DNA: TGTGCCAGCGCTAAGAGGGGTTTGGGCGGCGAGCAGTACTTC.

The DNA for the CDR3 is TGTGCCAGCAGCTTAGGGGAGGGGCAGTTCTTC. This gives the protein CASSLGEGQFF. The chain employs TRBV7-2 and TRBJ2-1; TRBD2 matches at 7 bases. Germline V lookup: CDR1 SGHTA, CDR2 FQGNSA. Unmatched junction bases numbered 0, after V lost 1 base and J lost 12 bases. The CDR3 extends over 11 amino acids. Drawing the rest from reference TRBV7-2 and TRBJ2-1, the complete variable domain is GAGVSQSPSNKVTEKGKDVELRCDPISGHTALYWYRQSLGQGLEFLIYFQGNSAPDKSGLPSDRFSAERTGGSVSTLTIQRTQQEDSAVYLCASSLGEGQFFGPGTRLTVL.

This clone was counted between two and nine times. The chain is built from TRBV6-5 and TRBJ1-2, with D uncertain. CDR1 and CDR2 from the germline V gene are MNHEY and SVGAGI. The CDR3 contains 16 residues. V was clipped by 0 bases and J by 2 bases, with 13 bases between them. Written as DNA, the CDR3 is TGTGCCAGCAGTTACTCCCCCGGCGAAGGAAACTATGGCTACACCTTC. It specifies CASSYSPGEGNYGYTF.

The rearrangement joins TRBV9 to TRBJ2-3; 7 bases match TRBD2. Per germline, CDR1 SGDLS and CDR2 YYNGEE. V lost 3 bases, J lost 1 base, and 8 bases stayed unmatched. The CDR3 contains 16 residues. The CDR3 sequence is CASSGRESSGTDTQYF. CDR3 nucleotides: TGTGCCAGCAGCGGGCGGGAGTCTAGCGGCACAGATACGCAGTATTTT. The full variable domain, its missing parts supplied by reference TRBV9 and TRBJ2-3, is DSGVTQTPKHLITATGQRVTLRCSPRSGDLSVYWYQQSLDQGLQFLIQYYNGEERAKGNILERFSAQQFPDLHSELNLSSLELGDSALYFCASSGRESSGTDTQYFGPGTRLTVL.

V usage is TRBV10-3 and J usage is TRBJ1-1; D is uncertain. CDR1 is ENHRY, CDR2 SYGVKD, per germline. The ends were cut back, 3 bases at V and 0 bases at J, with 8 bases in the middle. The CDR3 spans 14 residues. CDR3 sequence: CAISDSTLNTEAFF. The CDR3 bases are TGTGCCATCAGTGATTCTACTTTGAACACTGAAGCTTTCTTT.

The chain uses TRBV18 and TRBJ2-2, with D possibly being TRBD1 (5 bases). The CDR3 totals 16 residues. V was cut by 2 bases and J by 4 bases, with 14 bases left in between. CDR1 and CDR2 (germline): KGHSH, LQKENI. CDR3 residues: CASSPWAGPGTGELFF. As DNA, the CDR3 is TGTGCCAGCTCACCATGGGCAGGGCCGGGCACCGGGGAGCTGTTTTTT.

The chain recombines TRBV27 with TRBJ1-4; TRBD1 aligns across 7 bases. Germline V gene data show CDR1 as MNHEY and CDR2 as SMNVEV (reference sequence). This CDR3 has 13 residues. V was pared by 6 bases and J by 7 bases, with 5 bases of the junction left unmatched. In nucleotides, the CDR3 is TGTGCCAGCAGGAGACAGGGCCGTGAAAAACTGTTTTTT. Translating it yields CASRRQGREKLFF.

V is TRBV14 and J is TRBJ1-2, with D unresolved. This CDR3 has 13 residues. CDR1 is SGHDN, CDR2 FVKESK, per germline. The germline V and J ends were trimmed by 0 bases and 3 bases, with 5 bases remaining between them. The CDR3 protein is CASSQDSHYGYTF. DNA for the CDR3: TGTGCCAGCAGCCAAGATTCCCACTATGGCTACACCTTC.

This sequence joins TRBV10-3 and TRBJ2-2; 7 nucleotides align to TRBD2. The CDR3 loop spans 14 amino acids. Germline-derived CDR1 and CDR2 are ENHRY and SYGVKD. The trim removed 8 bases at V and 5 bases at J, leaving 8 bases unmatched. The CDR3 reads CAIGQRGGTGELFF. For the CDR3, the DNA is TGTGCCATCGGGCAGCGGGGTGGGACCGGGGAGCTGTTTTTT.

The rearrangement uses TRBV7-8 and TRBJ2-7, with D possibly matching TRBD2 (7 bases). Germline V gene data show CDR1 as SGHVS and CDR2 as FQNEAQ. Deletions cut 0 bases from V and 2 bases from J, with 14 bases between. This CDR3 contains 16 residues. CDR3 protein: CASSLAIAGATYEQYF. The CDR3 bases are TGTGCCAGCAGCTTAGCGATTGCGGGGGCCACCTACGAGCAGTACTTC.

This chain uses TRBV6-1 with TRBJ1-2; D uncertain. Germline-derived CDR1 and CDR2 are MNHNS and SASEGT. The V gene lost 6 bases and the J gene lost 4 bases, with 9 bases spanning the gap. The CDR3 length is 12 residues. The CDR3 DNA sequence: TGTGCCAGCAGCCCGGGGATCTATGGCTACACCTTC. Its protein product is CASSPGIYGYTF.

The chain carries TRBV2 and TRBJ1-1; TRBD1 aligns across 7 bases. This CDR3 has 14 amino acids. Per the germline V gene, CDR1 is SNHLY and CDR2 is FYNNEI. V was clipped by 7 bases and J by 2 bases; unmatched bases: 7. The CDR3 reads CASMGRGPNTEAFF. The DNA of the CDR3 is TGTGCCAGCATGGGTAGGGGGCCAAACACTGAAGCTTTCTTT.

The chain joins TRBV5-6 to TRBJ2-1, with D perhaps matching TRBD1 (5 bases). Germline V lookup: CDR1 SGHDT, CDR2 YYEEEE. V gave up 4 bases and J gave up 6 bases, with 17 bases separating them. The CDR3 totals 15 residues. The CDR3 DNA sequence: TGTGCCAGCAGCGGGGCCAGGATAAAGATCAATGAGCAGTTCTTC. Translating it yields CASSGARIKINEQFF.

The chain recombines TRBV11-2 with TRBJ2-7, with D possibly TRBD1 on 6 matching bases. Trimming cost V 3 bases and J 2 bases, with 14 bases left between them. Per germline, CDR1 SGHAT and CDR2 FQNNGV. The CDR3 contains 15 residues. CDR3 loop: CASSFNQGMTYEQYF. The CDR3 DNA sequence: TGTGCCAGCAGCTTCAACCAGGGGATGACCTACGAGCAGTACTTC.

CDR3 protein: CASSLAGGQHGEQYF. The DNA of the CDR3 is TGTGCCAGCAGCTTAGCCGGGGGGCAACACGGCGAGCAGTACTTC. The gene calls are TRBV7-6 and TRBJ2-7, with a possible D match to TRBD2 (7 bases). This CDR3 is built from 15 residues. The V end lost 0 bases, the J end lost 6 bases, and 15 bases lay between the germline ends. Germline CDR1 is SGHVS and CDR2 is FNYEAQ. The full variable domain, completed using reference TRBV7-6 and TRBJ2-7, is GAGVSQSPRYKVTKRGQDVALRCDPISGHVSLYWYRQALGQGPEFLTYFNYEAQQDKSGLPNDRFSAERPEGSISTLTIQRTEQRDSAMYRCASSLAGGQHGEQYFGPGTRLTVT.

The genes are TRBV7-9 and TRBJ2-1; D may be TRBD1 or TRBD2 (5 bases each). In germline, CDR1 is SEHNR, CDR2 FQNEAQ (reference sequence). The CDR3 contains 16 residues. Trimming cost V 1 base and J 9 bases, with 19 bases left between them. The CDR3 DNA follows: TGTGCCAGCAGCTTAGGGCTGACGGGGCAGGAGCGTGAGCAGTTCTTC. Protein product: CASSLGLTGQEREQFF.

The rearrangement uses TRBV27 and TRBJ2-3, with TRBD2 matching 9 bases. CDR3 length: 17 residues. The germline V gene has CDR1 MNHEY and CDR2 SMNVEV (reference sequence). The junction had 9 bases not matched to a gene; V was cut back by 2 bases and J by 3 bases. The CDR3 DNA follows: TGTGCCAGCAGTTTAAGGGCTAGCGGGACGAGGACAGATACGCAGTATTTT. Its protein is CASSLRASGTRTDTQYF.

The rearrangement joins TRBV19 to TRBJ1-4; D gene ambiguous. This CDR3 region has 19 residues. Germline V gene data show CDR1 as LNHDA and CDR2 as SQIVND (reference sequence). Trimming took off 6 bases at V and 3 bases at J, with 26 bases between the two ends. This CDR3 is CASRPDRSADWAANEKLFF. The CDR3 nucleotides are TGTGCCAGTAGACCCGACCGGTCGGCGGATTGGGCAGCTAATGAAAAACTGTTTTTT.